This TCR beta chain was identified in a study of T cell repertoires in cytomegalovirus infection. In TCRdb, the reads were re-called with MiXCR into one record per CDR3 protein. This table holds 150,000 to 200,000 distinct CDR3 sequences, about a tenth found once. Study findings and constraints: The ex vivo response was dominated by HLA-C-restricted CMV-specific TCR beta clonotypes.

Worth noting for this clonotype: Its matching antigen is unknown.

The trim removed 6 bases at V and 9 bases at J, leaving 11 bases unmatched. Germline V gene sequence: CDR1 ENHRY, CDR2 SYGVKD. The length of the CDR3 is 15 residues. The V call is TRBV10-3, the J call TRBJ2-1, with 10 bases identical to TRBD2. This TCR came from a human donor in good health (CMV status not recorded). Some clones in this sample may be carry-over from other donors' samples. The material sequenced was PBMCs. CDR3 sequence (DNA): TGTGCCATCAGCGCCGGGACTAGCGTTACGTTTGAGCAGTTCTTC. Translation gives CAISAGTSVTFEQFF.